This T cell receptor beta chain was recorded in a study of cytotoxic CD8 clonotypes in ibrutinib-treated CLL. Study-level points and caveats: Baseline clonality exceeded age-matched healthy donors and tracked circulating CD8+ T-cell counts. Clonality went up at the time of ibrutinib response, stayed stable in sustained remission, and later dropped back toward its baseline level at progression.

Unmatched junction bases numbered 1, after V lost 11 bases and J lost 2 bases. This CDR3 has 12 residues. CDR1 KGHSH and CDR2 LQKENI come from the germline V gene. On this clone: What it binds is not known.

The assay was immunoSEQ multiplex PCR, and TCRdb's table has in-frame clones only and misses some. Of about 160,000 clones listed, approximately 80% are singletons. The specimen comprised PBMCs, sampled after 24 months of ibrutinib treatment. This TCR came from a human donor with chronic lymphocytic leukemia. This chain links TRBV18 with TRBJ2-3; 10 bases line up with TRBD2. The CDR3: CAGTSVTDTQYF. The CDR3, as DNA: TGTGCCGGGACTAGCGTCACAGATACGCAGTATTTT.